The clone carrying this T cell receptor (beta chain) came up many times. This entry belongs to a study of tumor-infiltrating lymphocytes in oesophageal squamous cell carcinoma. TCRdb fed the PCR reads into MiXCR, producing one record per CDR3 protein. The sample has 23,000 or so distinct CDR3 sequences, under 40% seen once. CDR1 is MDHEN, CDR2 SYDVKM, per germline. The CDR3 spans 12 residues. V gave up 3 bases and J gave up 8 bases, with 8 bases separating them. The sample was esophageal tumor tissue. The rearrangement links TRBV28 to TRBJ1-5, with D unclear. The sequence was obtained from a male donor with esophageal squamous cell carcinoma. The CDR3 DNA reads as TGTGCCAGCAGTTTTTTCGGAAAGCCCCAGCATTTT. Its protein is CASSFFGKPQHF.